This is a list of T cell receptor beta chains from one sample in a study of T cells after yellow fever vaccination. Using its own MiXCR run on the 5' RACE reads, TCRdb lists one record per CDR3 protein. The sample consists of some 350,000 distinct CDR3 sequences, about 6% of them appearing once. The sequences come from PBMCs, collected 5 days after the yellow fever booster vaccination. The receptors stem from a man aged 25-45 years who received the YFV17D yellow fever vaccine. Each CDR3 is given with its conserved first and last residue. A D gene is named only where the DNA matches it firmly. Clone sizes are given selectively: once, few, many, or a class where the clone is expanded.

J gene | V gene | clone size | D gene | CDR3 DNA | CDR3 protein
TRBJ1-1 | TRBV20-1 | many | TRBD1 | TGCAGTGCGACAGGGGCGCGGGAAGCTTTCTTT | CSATGAREAFF
TRBJ2-1 | TRBV7-3 | many | TRBD2 | TGTGCCAGCAGCTTCAGCACCCTAGCTGGCGGGAGGGGAAATGAGCAGTTCTTC | CASSFSTLAGGRGNEQFF
TRBJ2-1 | TRBV7-9 | many | NA | TGTGCCAGCAGCGCTCAAGTACAGACAAATGAGCAGTTCTTC | CASSAQVQTNEQFF
TRBJ2-5 | TRBV7-9 | NA | NA | TGTGCCAGCAGGCCAACAGGGCCGGAGACCCAGTACTTC | CASRPTGPETQYF
TRBJ1-5 | TRBV10-3 | few | TRBD1 | TGTGCCATCAGTGAACAGGGGGCATATAGCAATCAGCCCCAGCATTTT | CAISEQGAYSNQPQHF
TRBJ2-4 | TRBV29-1 | few | NA | TGCAGCGTTGAGGTAGCCAAAAACATTCAGTACTTC | CSVEVAKNIQYF
TRBJ2-1 | TRBV11-2 | many | TRBD2 | TGTGCCAGCAGCTCCCCCCGGGGGGGAGAGAATGAGCAGTTCTTC | CASSSPRGGENEQFF
TRBJ2-3 | TRBV18 | NA | TRBD2 | TGTGCCAGCTCACCCAAAGGCGGGAGGTTCGGAGATACGCAGTATTTT | CASSPKGGRFGDTQYF
TRBJ2-7 | TRBV2 | many | NA | TGTGCCAGCAGTGAAGGGCGGGGAGGCCGCCCCTACGAGCAGTACTTC | CASSEGRGGRPYEQYF
TRBJ2-1 | TRBV6-5 | once | NA | TGTGCCAGCAGTTACGAGGGGGCGGGACGGAAAGAGCAGTTCTTC | CASSYEGAGRKEQFF
TRBJ2-1 | TRBV7-6 | NA | NA | TGTGCCAGCAGCTTAGCCATTGGACAGCTAAGCTCCTACAATGAGCAGTTCTTC | CASSLAIGQLSSYNEQFF
TRBJ2-3 | TRBV29-1 | few | TRBD2 | TGCAGCGTCAGGACTAGCGGACCCACAGATACGCAGTATTTT | CSVRTSGPTDTQYF
TRBJ2-3 | TRBV12-3/TRBV12-4 | NA | NA | TGTGCCAGCAGAGCCCTTAACGGAAGCACAGATACGCAGTATTTT | CASRALNGSTDTQYF
TRBJ2-7 | TRBV7-9 | many | NA | TGTGCCAGCAGTGCGGGAACCTACGAGCAGTACTTC | CASSAGTYEQYF
TRBJ2-5 | TRBV20-1 | few | NA | TGCAGTGCCCCGCCGGAGACCCAGTACTTC | CSAPPETQYF
TRBJ2-4 | TRBV10-2 | many | NA | TGCGCCAGCAGTGAGACTATCCTAGCCAAAAACATTCAGTACTTC | CASSETILAKNIQYF
TRBJ2-1 | TRBV29-1 | few | NA | TGCAGCGCCTGGACTAGGGGGCCCAATGAGCAGTTCTTC | CSAWTRGPNEQFF
TRBJ2-1 | TRBV5-6 | NA | TRBD2 | TGTGCCAGCAGCCGCAGCGGGAGGAGTAATGAGCAGTTCTTC | CASSRSGRSNEQFF
TRBJ2-2 | TRBV24-1 | many | NA | TGTGCCACCAGTGATTGGTCCGGGGAGCTGTTTTTT | CATSDWSGELFF
TRBJ2-6 | TRBV2 | few | NA | TGTGCCAGCAGCGTGGCCGAGCGCCAGAGCTCTGGGGCCAACGTCCTGACTTTC | CASSVAERQSSGANVLTF
TRBJ2-1 | TRBV29-1 | NA | NA | TGCAGCGGCCTCCTATGGGGCAATGAGCAGTTCTTC | CSGLLWGNEQFF
TRBJ2-1 | TRBV2 | many | NA | TGTGCCAGCAGTGAGGTGCGGGCGGCCTACAATGAGCAGTTCTTC | CASSEVRAAYNEQFF
TRBJ2-7 | TRBV20-1 | NA | NA | TGCAGTGCTAGCCCGGGATCCCCCTACGAGCAGTACTTC | CSASPGSPYEQYF
TRBJ2-2 | TRBV14 | many | NA | TGTGCCAGCAGCCGGGATCCGGGCGGGGAGCTGTTTTTT | CASSRDPGGELFF
TRBJ2-1 | TRBV5-1 | many | NA | TGCGCCAGCAGCCGGACCGGCGCACCCCCCAGCTCCTACAATGAGCAGTTCTTC | CASSRTGAPPSSYNEQFF
TRBJ2-5 | TRBV6-5 | few | NA | TGTGCCAGCAGTTACTCCTCCCAGACTCAAGAGACCCAGTACTTC | CASSYSSQTQETQYF
TRBJ2-2 | TRBV4-3 | many | NA | TGCGCCAGCAGCCAGCCTACCGGGGAGCTGTTTTTT | CASSQPTGELFF
TRBJ1-4 | TRBV10-2 | NA | TRBD1 | TGCGCCAGCAAGGGGGACAGCTTTAATGAAAAACTGTTTTTT | CASKGDSFNEKLFF
TRBJ2-3 | TRBV14 | few | NA | TGTGCCAGCAGCCAACAGAACCGGTTAGATACGCAGTATTTT | CASSQQNRLDTQYF
TRBJ2-7 | TRBV27 | NA | TRBD2 | TGTGCCAGCCTCCAGACGGGCGGGAGCTACGAGCAGTACTTC | CASLQTGGSYEQYF
TRBJ2-4 | TRBV5-1 | few | NA | TGCGCCAGCAGCTCTCGACAGGATACTACAAACATTCAGTACTTC | CASSSRQDTTNIQYF
TRBJ2-7 | TRBV5-8 | NA | TRBD2 | TGTGCCAGCAGCTTCCGGGGGGGCGCATACGAGCAGTACTTC | CASSFRGGAYEQYF
TRBJ1-1 | TRBV20-1 | once | NA | TGCTGTGCTGGGAAGGCGGCCTACACTGAAGCTTTCTTT | CCAGKAAYTEAFF
TRBJ1-2 | TRBV4-2 | many | NA | TGTGCCAGCAGCCCCGACGGGGAGGGTAGCTATGGCTACACCTTC | CASSPDGEGSYGYTF
TRBJ2-7 | TRBV24-1 | NA | TRBD2 | TGTGCCACCTCTGAAAGCGGGAGCCCCACTGAGCAGTACTTC | CATSESGSPTEQYF
TRBJ2-1 | TRBV5-6 | NA | NA | TGTGCCAGCGTGGAGGGTCTAGGCACCTACAATGAGCAGTTCTTC | CASVEGLGTYNEQFF
TRBJ2-3 | TRBV6-2/TRBV6-3 | NA | NA | TGTGCCAGCAGTTACGGCGGAAAAACGCAGTATTTT | CASSYGGKTQYF
TRBJ2-4 | TRBV7-2 | many | NA | TGTGCCAGCAGCCGGGATGCAATCGGCGGTAAAAACATTCAGTACTTC | CASSRDAIGGKNIQYF
TRBJ2-4 | TRBV12-3/TRBV12-4 | NA | NA | TGTGCCAGCAGCAGGACAGAAAACATTCAGTACTTC | CASSRTENIQYF
TRBJ2-1 | TRBV20-1 | few | TRBD1 | TGCAGTGCTCCTAAAACAGGGGGCCGGGGGAATGAGCAGTTCTTC | CSAPKTGGRGNEQFF
TRBJ2-1 | TRBV20-1 | few | NA | TGCAGTGCCGGACAACCATCCACTACCCTCAACAATGAGCAGTTCTTC | CSAGQPSTTLNNEQFF
TRBJ2-7 | TRBV29-1 | few | NA | TGCAGCGTAGTCAGGGCGATCGGCGAGCAGTACTTC | CSVVRAIGEQYF
TRBJ2-7 | TRBV27 | NA | TRBD2 | TGTGCCAGCAGTCTTAGCGGGAGGGGGGCCGTTCGAGAGCAGTACTTC | CASSLSGRGAVREQYF
TRBJ1-1 | TRBV4-1 | NA | NA | TGCGCCAGCAGCCAGGACTCCGAACGGAGCCCTTTGAACACTGAAGCTTTCTTT | CASSQDSERSPLNTEAFF
TRBJ2-7 | TRBV7-2 | many | TRBD1 | TGTGCCAGCAGCACATCAGGGGGCTGGAACGAGCAGTACTTC | CASSTSGGWNEQYF